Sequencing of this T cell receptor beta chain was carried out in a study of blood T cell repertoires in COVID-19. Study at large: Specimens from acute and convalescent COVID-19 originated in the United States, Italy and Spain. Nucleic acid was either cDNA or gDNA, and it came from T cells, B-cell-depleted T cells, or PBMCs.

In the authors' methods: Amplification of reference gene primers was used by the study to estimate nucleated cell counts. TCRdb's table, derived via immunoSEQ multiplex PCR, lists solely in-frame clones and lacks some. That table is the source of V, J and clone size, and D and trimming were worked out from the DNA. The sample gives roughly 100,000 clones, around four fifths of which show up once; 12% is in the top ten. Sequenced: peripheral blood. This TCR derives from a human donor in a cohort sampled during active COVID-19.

CDR3 sequence (DNA): TGTGCCAGCAGCTTTCGGAGATGGGCTGAAGCTTTCTTT. Its protein is CASSFRRWAEAFF. V gene TRBV11-3 combines with J gene TRBJ1-1; D remains unclear. The CDR3 runs to 13 residues. The germline V and J ends were trimmed by 3 bases and 6 bases, with 11 bases remaining between them. CDR1 and CDR2 (germline): SGHNT, YENEEA.